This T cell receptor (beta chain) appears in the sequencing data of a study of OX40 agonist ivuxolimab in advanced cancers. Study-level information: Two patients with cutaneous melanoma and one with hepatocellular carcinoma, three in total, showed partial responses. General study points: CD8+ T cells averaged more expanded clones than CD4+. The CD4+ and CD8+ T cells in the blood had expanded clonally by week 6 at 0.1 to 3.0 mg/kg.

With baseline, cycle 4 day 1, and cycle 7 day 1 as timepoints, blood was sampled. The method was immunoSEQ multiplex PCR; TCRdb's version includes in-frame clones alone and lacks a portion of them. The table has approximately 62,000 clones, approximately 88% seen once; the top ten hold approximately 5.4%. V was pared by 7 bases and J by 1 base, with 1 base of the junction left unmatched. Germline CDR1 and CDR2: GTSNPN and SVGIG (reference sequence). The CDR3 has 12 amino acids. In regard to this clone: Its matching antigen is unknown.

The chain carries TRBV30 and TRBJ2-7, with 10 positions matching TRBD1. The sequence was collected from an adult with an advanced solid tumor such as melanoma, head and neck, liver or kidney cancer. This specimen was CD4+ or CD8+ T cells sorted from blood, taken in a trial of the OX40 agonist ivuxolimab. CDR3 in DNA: TGTGCCTTGGACAGGGGGTCCTACGAGCAGTACTTC. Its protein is CALDRGSYEQYF. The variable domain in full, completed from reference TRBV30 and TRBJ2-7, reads SQTIHQWPATLVQPVGSPLSLECTVEGTSNPNLYWYRQAAGRGLQLLFYSVGIGQISSEVPQNLSASRPQDRQFILSSKKLLLSDSGFYLCALDRGSYEQYFGPGTRLTVT.